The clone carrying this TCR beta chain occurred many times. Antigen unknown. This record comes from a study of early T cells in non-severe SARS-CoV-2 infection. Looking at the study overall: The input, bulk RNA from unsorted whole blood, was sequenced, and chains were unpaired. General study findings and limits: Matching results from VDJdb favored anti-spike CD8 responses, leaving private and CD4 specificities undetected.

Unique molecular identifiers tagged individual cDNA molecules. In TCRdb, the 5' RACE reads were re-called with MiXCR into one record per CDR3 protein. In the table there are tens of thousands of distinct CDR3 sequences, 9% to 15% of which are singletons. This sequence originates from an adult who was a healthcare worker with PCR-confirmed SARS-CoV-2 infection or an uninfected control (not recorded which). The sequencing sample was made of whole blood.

In DNA, the CDR3 is TGTGCCAGCAGCTTAGAGGGGACTAGCGGGAGGCATCACAATGAGCAGTTCTTC. Protein sequence: CASSLEGTSGRHHNEQFF. The chain uses TRBV7-2 and TRBJ2-1; 15 positions match TRBD2. J lost 5 bases, V lost 1 base, and 6 bases had no gene match. CDR1 and CDR2 (germline): SGHTA, FQGNSA. The CDR3 has 18 amino acids.